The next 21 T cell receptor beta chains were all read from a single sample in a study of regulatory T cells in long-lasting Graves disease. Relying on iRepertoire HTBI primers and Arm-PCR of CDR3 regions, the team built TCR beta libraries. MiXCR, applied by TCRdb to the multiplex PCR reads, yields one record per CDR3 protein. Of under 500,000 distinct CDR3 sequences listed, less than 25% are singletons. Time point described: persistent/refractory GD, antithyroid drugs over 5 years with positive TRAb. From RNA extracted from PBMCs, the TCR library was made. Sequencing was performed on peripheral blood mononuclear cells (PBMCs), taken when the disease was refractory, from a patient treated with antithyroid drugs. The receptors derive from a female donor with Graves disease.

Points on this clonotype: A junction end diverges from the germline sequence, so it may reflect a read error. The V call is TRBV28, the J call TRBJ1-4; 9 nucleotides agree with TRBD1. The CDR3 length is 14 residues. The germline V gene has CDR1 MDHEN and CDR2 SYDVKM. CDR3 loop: CAGSQGTGREKLFF. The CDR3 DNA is TGTGCCGGCAGCCAAGGGACAGGGAGGGAAAAACTGTTTTTT.

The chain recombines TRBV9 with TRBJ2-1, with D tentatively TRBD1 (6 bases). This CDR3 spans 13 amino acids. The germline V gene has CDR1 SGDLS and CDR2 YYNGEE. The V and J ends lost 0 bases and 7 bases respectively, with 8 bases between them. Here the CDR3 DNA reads TGTGCCAGCAGCGTAGACAGGGTAAATGAGCAGTTCTTC. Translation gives CASSVDRVNEQFF. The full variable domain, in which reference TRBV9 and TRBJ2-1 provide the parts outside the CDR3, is DSGVTQTPKHLITATGQRVTLRCSPRSGDLSVYWYQQSLDQGLQFLIQYYNGEERAKGNILERFSAQQFPDLHSELNLSSLELGDSALYFCASSVDRVNEQFFGPGTRLTVL.

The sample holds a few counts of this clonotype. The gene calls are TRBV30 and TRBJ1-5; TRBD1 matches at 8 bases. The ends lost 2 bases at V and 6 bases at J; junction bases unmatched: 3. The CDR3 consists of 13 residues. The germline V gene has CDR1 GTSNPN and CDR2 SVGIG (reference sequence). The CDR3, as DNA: TGTGCCTGGAGTACAGGGGGGATTCAGCCCCAGCATTTT. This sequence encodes CAWSTGGIQPQHF.

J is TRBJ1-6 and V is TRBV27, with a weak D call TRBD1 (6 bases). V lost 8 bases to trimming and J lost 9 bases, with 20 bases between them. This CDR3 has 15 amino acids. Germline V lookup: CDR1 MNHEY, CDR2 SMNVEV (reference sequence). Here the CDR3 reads CASGDSGVFGSPLHF. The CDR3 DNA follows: TGTGCCAGCGGCGACTCAGGGGTTTTCGGTTCACCCCTCCACTTT.

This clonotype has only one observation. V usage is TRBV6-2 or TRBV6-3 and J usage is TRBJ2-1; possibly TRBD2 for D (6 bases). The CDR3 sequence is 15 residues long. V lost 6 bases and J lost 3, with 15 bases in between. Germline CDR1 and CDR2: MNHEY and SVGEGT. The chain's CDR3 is CASRGGQVFYNEQFF. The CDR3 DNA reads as TGTGCCAGCAGGGGAGGTCAAGTTTTCTACAATGAGCAGTTCTTC.

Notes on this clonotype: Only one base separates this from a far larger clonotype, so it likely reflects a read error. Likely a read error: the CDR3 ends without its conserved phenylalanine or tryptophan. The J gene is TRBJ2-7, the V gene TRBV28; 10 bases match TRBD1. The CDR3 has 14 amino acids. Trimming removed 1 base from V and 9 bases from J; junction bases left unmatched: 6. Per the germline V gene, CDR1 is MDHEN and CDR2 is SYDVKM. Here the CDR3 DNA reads TGTGCCAGCAGTTTATACGGGACAGGGGTCGTGCAGTACCTC. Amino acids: CASSLYGTGVVQYL.

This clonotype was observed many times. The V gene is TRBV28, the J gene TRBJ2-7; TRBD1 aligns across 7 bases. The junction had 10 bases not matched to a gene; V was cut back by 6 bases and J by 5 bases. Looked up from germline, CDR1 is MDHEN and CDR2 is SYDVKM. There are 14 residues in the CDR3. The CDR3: CASRSQDRFDEQYF. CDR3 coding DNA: TGTGCCAGCAGATCTCAGGACAGGTTCGACGAGCAGTACTTC.

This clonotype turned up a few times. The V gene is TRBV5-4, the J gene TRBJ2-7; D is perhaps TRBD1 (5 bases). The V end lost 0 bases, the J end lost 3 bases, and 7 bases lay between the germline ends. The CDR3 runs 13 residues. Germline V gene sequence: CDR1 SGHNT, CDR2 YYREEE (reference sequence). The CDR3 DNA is TGTGCCAGCAGCTTGGCGCAGGGCTACGAGCAGTACTTC. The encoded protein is CASSLAQGYEQYF.

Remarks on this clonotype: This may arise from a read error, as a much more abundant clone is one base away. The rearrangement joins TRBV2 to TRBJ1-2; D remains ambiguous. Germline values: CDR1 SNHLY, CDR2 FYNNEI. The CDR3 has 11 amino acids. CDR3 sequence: CASIGGDGCTF. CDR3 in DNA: TGTGCCAGCATTGGTGGGGATGGCTGCACCTTC.

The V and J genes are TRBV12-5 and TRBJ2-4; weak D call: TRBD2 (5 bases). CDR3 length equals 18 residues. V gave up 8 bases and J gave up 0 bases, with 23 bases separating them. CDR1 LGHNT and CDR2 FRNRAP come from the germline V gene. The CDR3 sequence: CASNVRHLPGGAKNIQYF. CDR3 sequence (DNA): TGTGCTAGTAATGTGCGACACCTCCCAGGAGGAGCCAAAAACATTCAGTACTTC.

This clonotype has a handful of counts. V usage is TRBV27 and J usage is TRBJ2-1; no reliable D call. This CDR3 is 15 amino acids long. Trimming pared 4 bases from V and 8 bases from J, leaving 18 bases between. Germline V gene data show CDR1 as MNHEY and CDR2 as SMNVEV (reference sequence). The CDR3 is CASSWIAAHGDEQFF. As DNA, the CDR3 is TGTGCCAGCAGTTGGATAGCCGCGCATGGGGATGAGCAGTTCTTC.

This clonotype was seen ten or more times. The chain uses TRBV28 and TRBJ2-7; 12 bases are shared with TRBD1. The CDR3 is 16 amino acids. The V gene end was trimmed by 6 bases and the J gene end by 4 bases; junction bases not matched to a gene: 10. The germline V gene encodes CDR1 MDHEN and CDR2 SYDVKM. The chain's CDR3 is CASSVKVGQGAYEQYF. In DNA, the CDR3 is TGTGCCAGCAGCGTGAAGGTGGGACAGGGGGCATACGAGCAGTACTTC.

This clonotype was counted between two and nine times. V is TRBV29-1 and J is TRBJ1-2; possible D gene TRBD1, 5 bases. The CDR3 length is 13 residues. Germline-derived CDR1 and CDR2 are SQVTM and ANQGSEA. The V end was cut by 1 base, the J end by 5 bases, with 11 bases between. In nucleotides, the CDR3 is TGCAGCGTTGAAGGGGACGGGGGGTATGGCTACACCTTC. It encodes CSVEGDGGYGYTF.

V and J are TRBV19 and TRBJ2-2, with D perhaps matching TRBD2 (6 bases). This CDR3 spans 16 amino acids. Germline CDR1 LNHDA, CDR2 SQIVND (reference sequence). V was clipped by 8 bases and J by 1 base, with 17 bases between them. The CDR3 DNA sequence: TGTGCCAGTGGTCTTCCGGCGGGAAGGAACACCGGGGAGCTGTTTTTT. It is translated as CASGLPAGRNTGELFF.

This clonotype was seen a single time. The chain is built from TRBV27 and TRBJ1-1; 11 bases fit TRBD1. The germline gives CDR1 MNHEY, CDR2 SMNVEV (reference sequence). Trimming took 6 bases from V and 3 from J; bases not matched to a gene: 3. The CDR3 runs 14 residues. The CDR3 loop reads CASRGTGGDTEAFF. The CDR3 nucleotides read TGTGCCAGCAGGGGGACAGGGGGGGACACTGAAGCTTTCTTT.

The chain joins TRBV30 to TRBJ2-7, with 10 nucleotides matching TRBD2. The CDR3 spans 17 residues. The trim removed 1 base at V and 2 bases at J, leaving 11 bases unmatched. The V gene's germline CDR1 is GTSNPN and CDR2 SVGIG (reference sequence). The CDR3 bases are TGTGCCTGGAGTGCCCGACTAGCGGGTAACAGGGCCTACGAGCAGTACTTC. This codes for CAWSARLAGNRAYEQYF.

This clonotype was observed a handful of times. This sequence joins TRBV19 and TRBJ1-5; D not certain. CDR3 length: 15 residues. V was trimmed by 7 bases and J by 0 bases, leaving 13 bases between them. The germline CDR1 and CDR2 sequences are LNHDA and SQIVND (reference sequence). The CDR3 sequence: CASTMRTYSNQPQHF. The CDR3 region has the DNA TGTGCCAGTACCATGAGGACTTATAGCAATCAGCCCCAGCATTTT.

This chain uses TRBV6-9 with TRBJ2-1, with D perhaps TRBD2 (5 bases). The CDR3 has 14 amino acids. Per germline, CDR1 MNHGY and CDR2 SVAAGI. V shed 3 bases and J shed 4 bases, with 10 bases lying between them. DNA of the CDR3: TGTGCCAGCAGTTACCGGTCGGGGTACAATGAGCAGTTCTTC. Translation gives CASSYRSGYNEQFF.

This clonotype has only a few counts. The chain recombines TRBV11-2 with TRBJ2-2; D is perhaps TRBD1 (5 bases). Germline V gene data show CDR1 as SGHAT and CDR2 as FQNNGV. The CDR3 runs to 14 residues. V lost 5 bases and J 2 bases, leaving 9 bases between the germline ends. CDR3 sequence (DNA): TGTGCCAGCAGCCGCCAGGGTAACACCGGGGAGCTGTTTTTT. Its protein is CASSRQGNTGELFF.

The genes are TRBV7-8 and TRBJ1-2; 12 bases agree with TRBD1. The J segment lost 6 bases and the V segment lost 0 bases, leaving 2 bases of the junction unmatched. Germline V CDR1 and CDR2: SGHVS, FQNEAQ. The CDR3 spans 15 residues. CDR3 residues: CASSLAGTGGNGYTF. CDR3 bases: TGTGCCAGCAGCTTAGCGGGGACAGGGGGCAATGGCTACACCTTC.

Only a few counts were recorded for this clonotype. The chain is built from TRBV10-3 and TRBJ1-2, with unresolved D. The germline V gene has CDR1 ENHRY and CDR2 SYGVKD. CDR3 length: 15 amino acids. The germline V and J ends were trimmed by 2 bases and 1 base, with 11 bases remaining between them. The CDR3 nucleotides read TGTGCCATCAGTGAGGGCCGAGTCCTTAACTATGGCTACACCTTC. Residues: CAISEGRVLNYGYTF.